This TCR beta chain came from a study of T-cell reconstitution after alpha-beta-depleted transplantation in children. CDR1 SGHTA and CDR2 FQGTGA come from the germline V gene. V was clipped by 4 bases and J by 5 bases, with 15 bases between them. This CDR3 is built from 14 residues. A TCRbeta library incorporating unique molecular identifiers was prepared. TCRdb recomputed calls from the PCR reads with MiXCR, one row per CDR3 protein. The data hold some 500,000 distinct CDR3 sequences, with about 17% observed a single time. This clonotype was observed a few times. The clonotype comes from a human donor who donated a stem cell graft to a child with acute lymphoblastic leukemia. This chain joins TRBV7-3 and TRBJ2-7, with no clear D. The sequenced sample was PBMCs from the stem cell graft donor, obtained from the stem cell graft. CDR3 protein: CASSSDPTRNEQYF. The CDR3 DNA reads TGTGCCAGCAGCTCCGACCCTACGCGTAACGAGCAGTACTTC.